The TCR beta chain under discussion was sequenced for a study of T-cell memory formation after mild COVID-19. This clonotype was detected a few times. After 5'RACE with constant-segment primers, TCR alpha and TCR beta cDNA libraries carrying sample barcodes and UMIs were obtained. TCRdb used MiXCR to reprocess the 5' RACE reads, holding one entry per CDR3 protein. The table shows roughly 200,000 distinct CDR3 sequences, with around 16% occurring only once. V lost 3 bases to trimming and J lost 4 bases; unmatched junction nucleotides: 11. The V gene's germline CDR1 is MGHRA and CDR2 YSYEKL. The CDR3 totals 17 residues.

Source material: PBMCs or a T cell subset sorted from them (not recorded which). V and J are TRBV4-1 and TRBJ1-1; 10 bases align to TRBD1. The source is an adult woman who had mild COVID-19 (a few samples of this study predate the infection). Cell type and time point are not known. The chain's CDR3 is CASSQERLTGGRTEAFF. The CDR3 region has the DNA TGCGCCAGCAGCCAGGAACGTCTGACAGGGGGCCGCACTGAAGCTTTCTTT.